The 7 T cell receptor beta chains presented below share a single source sample, sequenced in a study of T cell responses to AZD1222 COVID-19 vaccine. Sequenced by immunoSEQ multiplex PCR; TCRdb stores in-frame clones only, minus some. The sample yields roughly 180,000 clones, roughly nine tenths seen once. The sample was peripheral blood, taken 28 days after the second AZD1222 dose. The receptors here all came from an adult who received the AZD1222 COVID-19 vaccine.

V gene TRBV28 combines with J gene TRBJ2-1, with D perhaps matching TRBD2 (7 bases). The V gene's germline CDR1 is MDHEN and CDR2 SYDVKM. V lost 2 bases and J 0 bases, leaving 14 bases between the germline ends. CDR3 size: 17 residues. The CDR3 loop is CASSLLPGGPSYNEQFF. Here the CDR3 DNA reads TGTGCCAGCAGTTTACTCCCCGGGGGGCCCTCCTACAATGAGCAGTTCTTC.

The V call is TRBV28, the J call TRBJ1-5; TRBD1 aligns across 9 bases. CDR3 length: 15 amino acids. J was trimmed by 5 bases and V by 5 bases; bases with no gene match: 7. CDR1 and CDR2 (germline): MDHEN, SYDVKM. The CDR3 DNA reads as TGTGCCAGCAGTGGAGGGACAGGGAACGATCAGCCCCAGCATTTT. Its translation: CASSGGTGNDQPQHF. Variable domain in full (rest from reference TRBV28 and TRBJ1-5): DVKVTQSSRYLVKRTGEKVFLECVQDMDHENMFWYRQDPGLGLRLIYFSYDVKMKEKGDIPEGYSVSREKKERFSLILESASTNQTSMYLCASSGGTGNDQPQHFGDGTRLSIL.

The chain links TRBV3-1 (or the pseudogene TRBV3-2) to TRBJ2-6; D is perhaps TRBD2 (5 bases). Germline V gene lookup returns CDR1 LGHDT and CDR2 YNNKEL (reference sequence). Trimming took off 4 bases at V and 4 bases at J, with 8 bases between the two ends. The CDR3 consists of 14 residues. CDR3 DNA: TGTGCCAGCAGCCGTCGGGGAGGGGCCAACGTCCTGACTTTC. Amino acids: CASSRRGGANVLTF.

This chain connects TRBV15 to TRBJ2-7, with 10 positions matching TRBD2. The J segment lost 7 bases and the V segment lost 1 base, leaving 13 bases of the junction unmatched. In germline, CDR1 is LNHNV, CDR2 YYDKDF (reference sequence). CDR3 length equals 17 residues. CDR3 sequence: CATSRGMASGSQGEQYF. CDR3 DNA sequence: TGTGCCACCAGCAGAGGCATGGCTAGCGGGAGTCAGGGAGAGCAGTACTTC.

The CDR3 nucleotides are TGTGCCAGCAGCACAACCGGGACCCAAGAGACCCAGTACTTC. Translation gives CASSTTGTQETQYF. This chain connects TRBV7-8 to TRBJ2-5; possibly TRBD1 or TRBD2 for D (5 bases each). The CDR3 loop spans 14 amino acids. With 5 bases removed from V and 1 base from J, the gap between germline ends came to 11 bases. The germline CDR1 and CDR2 sequences are SGHVS and FQNEAQ.

The chain recombines TRBV30 with TRBJ1-3, with D possibly being TRBD1 (5 bases). This CDR3 is built from 16 residues. V was clipped by 1 base and J by 0 bases, with 13 bases between them. Germline V lookup: CDR1 GTSNPN, CDR2 SVGIG (reference sequence). Here the CDR3 DNA reads TGTGCCTGGAGTGCCCGAGGGGCCAGCTCTGGAAACACCATATATTTT. This codes for CAWSARGASSGNTIYF.

The chain uses TRBV6-5 and TRBJ1-2; 8 positions match TRBD1. The CDR3 runs to 13 residues. The J segment lost 1 base and the V segment lost 8 bases, leaving 3 bases of the junction unmatched. CDR1 MNHEY and CDR2 SVGAGI come from the germline V gene. DNA of the CDR3: TGTGCCAGCGGACAGGGCATTAACTATGGCTACACCTTC. Translating it yields CASGQGINYGYTF.